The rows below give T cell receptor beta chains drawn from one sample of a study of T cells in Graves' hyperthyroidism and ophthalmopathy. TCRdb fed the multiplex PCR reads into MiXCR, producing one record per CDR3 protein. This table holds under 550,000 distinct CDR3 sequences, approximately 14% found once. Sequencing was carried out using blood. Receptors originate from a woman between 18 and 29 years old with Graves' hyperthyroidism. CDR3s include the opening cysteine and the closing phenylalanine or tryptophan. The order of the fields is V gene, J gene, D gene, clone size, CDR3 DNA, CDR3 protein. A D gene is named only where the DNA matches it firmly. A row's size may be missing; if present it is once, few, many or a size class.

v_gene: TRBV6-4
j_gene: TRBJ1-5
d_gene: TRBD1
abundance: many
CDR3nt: TGTGCCAGTTCTGTCGGTACAGGGGAGGGCCAGCCCCAGCATTTT
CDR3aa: CASSVGTGEGQPQHF

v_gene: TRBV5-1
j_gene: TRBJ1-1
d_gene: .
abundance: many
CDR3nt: TGCGCCAGCAGCTTAAACAGGGCCGAGAACACTGAAGCTTTCTTT
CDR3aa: CASSLNRAENTEAFF

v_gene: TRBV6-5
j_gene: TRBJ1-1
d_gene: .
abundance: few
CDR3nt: TGTGCCAGCAGTTACGGAGGGGAGGAGGCTTTCTTT
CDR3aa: CASSYGGEEAFF

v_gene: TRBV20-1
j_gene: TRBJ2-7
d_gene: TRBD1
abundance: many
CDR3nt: TGCAGTGCTAGAGATCCGGGACAGACACCCTACGAGCAGTACTTC
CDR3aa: CSARDPGQTPYEQYF

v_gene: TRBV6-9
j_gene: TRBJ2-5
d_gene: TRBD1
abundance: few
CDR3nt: TGTGCCAGCAGTTACCCCGGGCAGGGGGCAGAGACCCAGTACTTC
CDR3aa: CASSYPGQGAETQYF

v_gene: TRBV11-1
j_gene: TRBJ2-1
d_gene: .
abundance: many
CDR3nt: TGTGCCAGCAGCTGGGGAAGGAATGAGCAGTTCTTC
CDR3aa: CASSWGRNEQFF

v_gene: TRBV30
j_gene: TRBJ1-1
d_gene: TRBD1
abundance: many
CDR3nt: TGTGCCTGGGATCAGGGGGTCGGCACTGAAGCTTTCTTT
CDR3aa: CAWDQGVGTEAFF

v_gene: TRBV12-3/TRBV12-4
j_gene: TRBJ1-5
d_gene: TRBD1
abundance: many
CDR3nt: TGTGCCAGCAGTTTATTCGACAGGGATCAGCCCCAGCATTTT
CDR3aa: CASSLFDRDQPQHF

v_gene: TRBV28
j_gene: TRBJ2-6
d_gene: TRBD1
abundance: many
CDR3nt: TGTGCCAGCAGTTCGCAACCACAGGGGGCCCTCGTCCTGACTTTC
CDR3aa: CASSSQPQGALVLTF

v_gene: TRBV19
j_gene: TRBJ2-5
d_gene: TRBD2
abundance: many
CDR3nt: TGTGCCAGTAGTCTGGGCCCCTCGGGACTAGCGGGAAAGACCCAGTACTTC
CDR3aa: CASSLGPSGLAGKTQYF

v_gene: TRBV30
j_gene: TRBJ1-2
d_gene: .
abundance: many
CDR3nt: TGTGCCTGGGCACAATCCAGGGTCGGATATGGCTACACCTTC
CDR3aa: CAWAQSRVGYGYTF

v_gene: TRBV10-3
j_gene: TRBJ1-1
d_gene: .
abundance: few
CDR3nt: TGTGCCATCAATCAAGGATCGAACACTGAAGCTTTCTTT
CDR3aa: CAINQGSNTEAFF

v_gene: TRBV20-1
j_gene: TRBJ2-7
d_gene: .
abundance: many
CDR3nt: TGCAGTGCTAGAATACAGATACTCTCCTACGAGCAGTACTTC
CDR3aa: CSARIQILSYEQYF

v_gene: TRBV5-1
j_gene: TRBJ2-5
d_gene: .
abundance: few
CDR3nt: TGCGCCAGCAGCTTGGAGGGGCCGGTCGGTTTGTTAGAGACCCAGTACTTC
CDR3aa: CASSLEGPVGLLETQYF

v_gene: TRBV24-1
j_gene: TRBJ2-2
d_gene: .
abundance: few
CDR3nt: TGTGCCACCAGTGACCACCGGGCCTCGAACACCGGGGAGCTGTTTTTT
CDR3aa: CATSDHRASNTGELFF

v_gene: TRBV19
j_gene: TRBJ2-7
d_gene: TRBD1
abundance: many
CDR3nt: TGTGCCAGTAGTTCGTTTGGGACAGAGAATTACGAGCAGTACTTC
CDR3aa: CASSSFGTENYEQYF

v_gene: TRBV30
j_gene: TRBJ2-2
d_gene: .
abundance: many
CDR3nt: TGTGCCTGGCGGGAGAACACCGGGGAGCTGTTTTTT
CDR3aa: CAWRENTGELFF

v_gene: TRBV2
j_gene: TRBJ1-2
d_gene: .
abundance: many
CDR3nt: TGTGCCAGCGGGGCGGGGGCTAACTATGGCTACACCTTC
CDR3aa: CASGAGANYGYTF

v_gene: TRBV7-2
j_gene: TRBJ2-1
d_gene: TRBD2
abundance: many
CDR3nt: TGTGCCAGCAGCTTAGAGCTAGCGGCTACCTACAATGAGCAGTTCTTC
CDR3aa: CASSLELAATYNEQFF

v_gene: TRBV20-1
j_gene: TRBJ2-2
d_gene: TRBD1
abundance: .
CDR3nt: TGCAGTGCTAGTCCGGGACAGGGGACCACCGGGGAGCTGTTTTTT
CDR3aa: CSASPGQGTTGELFF

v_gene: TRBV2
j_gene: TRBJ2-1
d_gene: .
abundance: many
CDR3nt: TGTGCCAGCATGTGGGAAACCTCCTACAATGAGCAGTTCTTC
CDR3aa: CASMWETSYNEQFF

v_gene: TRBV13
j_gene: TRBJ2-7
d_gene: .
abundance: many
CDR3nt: TGTGCCAGCAGCTTAGGAATAGGGGGCTCCTACGAGCAGTACTTC
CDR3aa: CASSLGIGGSYEQYF

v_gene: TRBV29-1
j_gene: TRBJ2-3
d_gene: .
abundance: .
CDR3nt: TGCAGCGCTGATAGGGCCACAGATACGCAGTATTTT
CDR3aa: CSADRATDTQYF

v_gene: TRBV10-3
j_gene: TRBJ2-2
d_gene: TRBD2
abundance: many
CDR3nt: TGTGCCATCAGTGAGTCTATAGGACTAGCTGCGAACACCGGGGAGCTGTTTTTT
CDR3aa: CAISESIGLAANTGELFF

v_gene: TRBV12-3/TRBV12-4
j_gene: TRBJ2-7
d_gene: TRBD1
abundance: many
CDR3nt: TGTGCCAGCAGTTTGGGACAGCCGTCCTACGAGCAGTACTTC
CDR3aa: CASSLGQPSYEQYF

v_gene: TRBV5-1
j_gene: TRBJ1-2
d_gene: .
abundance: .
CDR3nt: TGCGCCAGCAGCTTAGGACGGCTAAGGCACTATGGCTACACCTTC
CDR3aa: CASSLGRLRHYGYTF

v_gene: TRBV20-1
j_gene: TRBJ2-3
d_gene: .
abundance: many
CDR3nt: TGCAGTGCTAGGACTAATTTTTTGGAGTCAGATACGCAGTATTTT
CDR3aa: CSARTNFLESDTQYF

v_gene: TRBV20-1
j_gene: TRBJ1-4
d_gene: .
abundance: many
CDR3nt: TGCAGTGCAGCGACAGCCCTTACTAATGAAAAACTGTTTTTT
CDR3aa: CSAATALTNEKLFF

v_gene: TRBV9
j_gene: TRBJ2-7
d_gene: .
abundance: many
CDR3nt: TGTGCCAGCAGTGGATTTGGGTACGGCGAGCAGTACTTC
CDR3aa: CASSGFGYGEQYF

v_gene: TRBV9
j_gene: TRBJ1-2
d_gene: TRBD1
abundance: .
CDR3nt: TGTGCCAGCAGCGTAGCGGGGAGACAGGGCCACCTCACCTTC
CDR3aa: CASSVAGRQGHLTF

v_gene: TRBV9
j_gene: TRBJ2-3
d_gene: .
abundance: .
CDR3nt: TGTGCCAGCAGCGCCGGGGTTAGCACAGATACGCAGTATTTT
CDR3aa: CASSAGVSTDTQYF

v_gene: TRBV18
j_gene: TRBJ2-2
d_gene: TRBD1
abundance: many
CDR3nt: TGTGCCAGCTCACCGGGACAGCACACCGGGGAGCTGTTTTTT
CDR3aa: CASSPGQHTGELFF

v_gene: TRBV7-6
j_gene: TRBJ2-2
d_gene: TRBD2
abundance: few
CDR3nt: TGTGCCAGCAGCTCCAGCAGGACTAGCGGGATGACCGGGGAGCTGTTTTTT
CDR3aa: CASSSSRTSGMTGELFF

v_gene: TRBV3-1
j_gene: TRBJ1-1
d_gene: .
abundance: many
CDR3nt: TGTGCCAGCAGCCAAGTCGTCAGGGGCACTGAAGCTTTCTTT
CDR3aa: CASSQVVRGTEAFF

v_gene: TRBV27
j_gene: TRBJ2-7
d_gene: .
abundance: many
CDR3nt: TGTGCCAGCAGTTTATCGGGGTCTCGCTCCTACGAGCAGTACTTC
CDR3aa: CASSLSGSRSYEQYF

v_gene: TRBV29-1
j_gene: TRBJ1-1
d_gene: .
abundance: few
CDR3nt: TGCAGCGTTGCCCCACTTACTAACACTGAAGCTTTCTTT
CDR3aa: CSVAPLTNTEAFF

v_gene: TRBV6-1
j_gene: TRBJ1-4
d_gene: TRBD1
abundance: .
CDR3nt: TGTGCCAGCACCACGGACAGGGAAAGTGAAAAACTGTTTTTT
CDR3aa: CASTTDRESEKLFF

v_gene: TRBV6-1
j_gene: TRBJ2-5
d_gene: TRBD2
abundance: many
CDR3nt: TGTGCCAGCGGGAGGGCCATGGAGACCCAGTACTTC
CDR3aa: CASGRAMETQYF

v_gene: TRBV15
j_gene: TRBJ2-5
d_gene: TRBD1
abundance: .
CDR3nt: TGTGCCACCAGCGGACGACAGGGCTTGAGAGAGACCCAGTACTTC
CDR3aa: CATSGRQGLRETQYF

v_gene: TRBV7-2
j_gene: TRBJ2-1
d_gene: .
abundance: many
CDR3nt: TGTGCCAGCAGCCCCGAAGTGGGGTTGAGGAATGAGCAGTTCTTC
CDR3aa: CASSPEVGLRNEQFF

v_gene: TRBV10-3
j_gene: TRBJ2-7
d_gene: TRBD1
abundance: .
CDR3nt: TGTGCCACCTCTAACCCGACAGGGTCTAGGTACGAGCAGTACTTC
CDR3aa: CATSNPTGSRYEQYF

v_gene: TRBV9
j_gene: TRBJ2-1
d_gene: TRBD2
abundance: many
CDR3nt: TGTGCCAGCAGCGTTGACTTAGCGGGAGGCTACAATGAGCAGTTCTTC
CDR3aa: CASSVDLAGGYNEQFF

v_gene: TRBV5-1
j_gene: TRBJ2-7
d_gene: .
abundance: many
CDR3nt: TGCGCCAGCAGCTTGTCAGACTACGAGCAGTACTTC
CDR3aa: CASSLSDYEQYF

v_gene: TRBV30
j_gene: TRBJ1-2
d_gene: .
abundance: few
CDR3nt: TGTGCCAGCGTGGGGTTGGGGGCATATGGCTACACCTTC
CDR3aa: CASVGLGAYGYTF

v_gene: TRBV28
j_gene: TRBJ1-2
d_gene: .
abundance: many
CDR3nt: TGTGCCAGCAGTTTCGCCCCCCCGGGCTATGGCTACACCTTC
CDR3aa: CASSFAPPGYGYTF

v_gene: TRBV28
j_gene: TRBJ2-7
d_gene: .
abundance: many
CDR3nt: TGTGCCAGCAACGGGGGCTACGAGCAGTACTTC
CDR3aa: CASNGGYEQYF

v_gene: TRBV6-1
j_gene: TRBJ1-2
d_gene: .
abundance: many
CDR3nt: TGTGCCAGCAGTTACCACCGCTTGACTAACTATGGCTACACCTTC
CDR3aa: CASSYHRLTNYGYTF

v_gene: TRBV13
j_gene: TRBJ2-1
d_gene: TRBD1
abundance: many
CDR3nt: TGTGCCAGCAGCTTTTACAGGGGTGAGCAGTTCTTC
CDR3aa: CASSFYRGEQFF

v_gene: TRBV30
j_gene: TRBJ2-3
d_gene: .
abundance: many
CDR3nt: TGTGCCTGGAGTGATGGTAGCGCAGATACGCAGTATTTT
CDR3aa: CAWSDGSADTQYF

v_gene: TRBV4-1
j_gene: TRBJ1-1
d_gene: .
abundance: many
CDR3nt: TGCGCCAGCAGCCAAGTTCTGCGTATCGTGAAAACTAACACTGAAGCTTTCTTT
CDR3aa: CASSQVLRIVKTNTEAFF

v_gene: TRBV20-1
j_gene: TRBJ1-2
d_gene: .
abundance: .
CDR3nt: TGCAGTGCTAGAAGGGGGGATAACTATGGCTACACCTTC
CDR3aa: CSARRGDNYGYTF

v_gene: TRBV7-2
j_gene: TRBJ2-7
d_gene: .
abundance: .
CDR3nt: TGTGCCAGCAGCGGGCCCGGGGCAGGAGGGCAGTACTTC
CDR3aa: CASSGPGAGGQYF

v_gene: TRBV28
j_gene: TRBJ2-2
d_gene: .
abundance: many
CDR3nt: TGTGCCAGCGACAAGGGACGTAACACCGGGGAGCTGTTTTTT
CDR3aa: CASDKGRNTGELFF

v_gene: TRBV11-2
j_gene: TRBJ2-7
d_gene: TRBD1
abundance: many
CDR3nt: TGTGCCAGCAGCTTAGTGTGGGGACAGGGCACCTACGAGCAGTACTTC
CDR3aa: CASSLVWGQGTYEQYF

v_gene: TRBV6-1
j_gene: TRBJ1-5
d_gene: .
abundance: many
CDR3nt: TGTGCCAGCAAACAGTCCGGGAACGCTGGGCCCCAGCATTTT
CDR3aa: CASKQSGNAGPQHF